Each of the 21 T cell receptor beta chains below was sequenced from the same sample in a study of shared clonotypes between healthy human individuals (dated by TCRdb to the early 2020s). Library preparation was by the immunoSEQ multiplex PCR assay. Sourced from immuneACCESS, this table was stored by TCRdb with only in-frame sequences that have V and J called. A share of the clones is absent; for the studies checked, an unresolved V gene accounts for under half, and the remainder has no known explanation. The sample records about 490,000 clones, over 70% of which are singletons. The ten largest clones take up 9.5% to 15% of the sample. The specimen was PBMCs. All receptors come from a woman in her thirties or forties in good health. Some clones in this sample may be carry-over from other donors' samples.

The genes are TRBV7-2 and TRBJ2-7; maybe TRBD2 (5 bases). Looked up from germline, CDR1 is SGHTA and CDR2 is FQGNSA. This CDR3 is built from 13 residues. V was pared by 5 bases and J by 4 bases, with 12 bases between. CDR3 protein: CASSTGILYEQYF. The CDR3 DNA reads as TGTGCCAGCAGCACCGGGATCTTATACGAGCAGTACTTC.

Worth noting for this clone: This likely stems from a read error, as it lies one base from a far larger clone. The V call is TRBV5-4, the J call TRBJ2-5; TRBD2 aligns across 8 bases. The CDR3 covers 13 residues. Germline V lookup: CDR1 SGHNT, CDR2 YYREEE (reference sequence). Written as DNA, the CDR3 is TGTTCCAGCAGCGGGGGAATAGTCGAGACCCAGTACTTC. Translated: CSSSGGIVETQYF.

The chain combines TRBV6-6 with TRBJ1-1, with a tentative D call TRBD1 (6 bases). There are 14 residues in the CDR3. Germline loops: CDR1 MNHNY, CDR2 SVGAGI (reference sequence). The V end was cut by 6 bases, the J end by 1 base, with 12 bases between. CDR3 residues: CASRSTGPNTEAFF. Here the CDR3 DNA reads TGTGCCAGCAGGTCGACAGGCCCGAACACTGAAGCTTTCTTT.

The J gene is TRBJ2-7, the V gene TRBV27; TRBD1 agrees at 10 bases. This CDR3 region has 15 residues. The V segment lost 2 bases and the J segment 6 bases; nucleotides outside the gene matches: 7. The germline CDR1 and CDR2 sequences are MNHEY and SMNVEV (reference sequence). The CDR3 DNA reads TGTGCCAGCAGTTTAGGGGGGGGACAGGGGTTCGAGCAGTACTTC. Protein sequence: CASSLGGGQGFEQYF.

The genes are TRBV30 and TRBJ2-5; tentatively, D is TRBD2 (7 bases). The length of the CDR3 is 16 residues. V was clipped by 3 bases and J by 5 bases, with 22 bases between them. Germline CDR1 is GTSNPN and CDR2 is SVGIG (reference sequence). The CDR3 here is CAWSLRGLAVGETQYF. DNA of the CDR3: TGTGCCTGGAGCCTCAGGGGCCTAGCGGTTGGCGAGACCCAGTACTTC.

This clone was seen a single time. The chain carries TRBV7-2 and TRBJ1-5, with D uncertain. This CDR3 contains 12 residues. The germline V and J ends were trimmed by 1 base and 11 bases, with 9 bases remaining between them. The germline V gene encodes CDR1 SGHTA and CDR2 FQGNSA. This CDR3 is CASSLVGFAQHF. The CDR3 nucleotides read TGTGCCAGCAGCTTAGTCGGGTTTGCCCAGCATTTT.

The rearrangement links TRBV7-9 to TRBJ1-2, with D maybe TRBD1 (6 bases). The V end was cut by 0 bases, the J end by 6 bases, with 14 bases between. In germline, CDR1 is SEHNR, CDR2 FQNEAQ (reference sequence). This CDR3 has 15 residues. The CDR3: CASSLAYQGFHGYTF. In DNA, the CDR3 is TGTGCCAGCAGCTTAGCGTACCAGGGGTTTCATGGCTACACCTTC.

The chain employs TRBV7-3 and TRBJ2-1; TRBD2 might be the D (6 bases). CDR1 and CDR2 (germline): SGHTA, FQGTGA. Trimming took 0 bases from V and 6 from J, leaving 21 bases between them. This CDR3 spans 18 amino acids. The CDR3 bases are TGTGCCAGCAGCTTAACCCCTCTCCCGGGACTCGGGGTCAATGAGCAGTTCTTC. It specifies CASSLTPLPGLGVNEQFF.

The V and J genes are TRBV11-2 and TRBJ1-1; D ambiguous. Germline assignment: CDR1 SGHAT and CDR2 FQNNGV. The CDR3 extends over 15 amino acids. V was clipped by 3 bases and J by 4 bases, with 15 bases between them. In nucleotides, the CDR3 is TGTGCCAGCAGCTTCCGTCCAGTGGCGATCACTGAAGCTTTCTTT. It codes for CASSFRPVAITEAFF.

The chain couples TRBV18 to TRBJ2-3; the match to TRBD1 covers 7 bases. V gave up 9 bases and J gave up 4 bases; unmatched junction bases: 16. The CDR3 loop spans 16 amino acids. The germline gives CDR1 KGHSH, CDR2 LQKENI. This CDR3 reads CASRSPQGLIPDTQYF. The CDR3 nucleotides are TGTGCCAGTCGAAGTCCACAGGGGTTGATCCCAGATACGCAGTATTTT.

This chain joins TRBV7-9 and TRBJ1-1, with unresolved D. Trimming left V 5 bases short and J 0 bases short, with 7 bases between. The CDR3 runs 13 residues. Per germline, CDR1 SEHNR and CDR2 FQNEAQ (reference sequence). The CDR3 loop is CASSGDMNTEAFF. In nucleotides, the CDR3 is TGTGCCAGCAGCGGGGATATGAACACTGAAGCTTTCTTT.

The chain carries TRBV27 and TRBJ1-1; 7 bases are a match to TRBD1. Germline V lookup: CDR1 MNHEY, CDR2 SMNVEV (reference sequence). The CDR3 is 14 amino acids. V dropped 6 bases and J dropped 1; count of bases not matched to a gene: 5. CDR3 in DNA: TGTGCCAGCAGAGGCCCAGGGGGGAACACTGAAGCTTTCTTT. It is translated as CASRGPGGNTEAFF.

The chain is built from TRBV7-2 and TRBJ2-3; perhaps D is TRBD1 or TRBD2 (5 bases each). The V gene's germline CDR1 is SGHTA and CDR2 FQGNSA. The CDR3 extends over 15 amino acids. Trimming cost V 4 bases and J 1 base, with 12 bases left between them. The CDR3: CASSSPGPRTDTQYF. The CDR3 DNA reads as TGTGCCAGCAGCTCCCCGGGACCCCGCACAGATACGCAGTATTTT.

V and J are TRBV30 and TRBJ1-2, with a possible D match to TRBD1 (6 bases). Germline V lookup: CDR1 GTSNPN, CDR2 SVGIG (reference sequence). The CDR3 runs 13 residues. V lost 1 base and J lost 1, with 7 bases in between. CDR3 nucleotides: TGTGCCTGGAGTGGAGGGGGTAACTATGGCTACACCTTC. It specifies CAWSGGGNYGYTF.

This sequence joins TRBV6-6 and TRBJ2-5; D is unresolved. Trimming pared 0 bases from V and 2 bases from J, leaving 7 bases between. Germline CDR1 is MNHNY and CDR2 is SVGAGI (reference sequence). The CDR3 spans 14 residues. CDR3 in DNA: TGTGCCAGCAGTTACTCTGGAATACAAGAGACCCAGTACTTC. Residues: CASSYSGIQETQYF.

The chain links TRBV5-6 to TRBJ2-2; possible D gene TRBD1, 5 bases. The CDR3 has 14 amino acids. Germline values: CDR1 SGHDT, CDR2 YYEEEE. The V end was cut by 2 bases, the J end by 2 bases, with 7 bases between. The chain's CDR3 is CASSFGHNTGELFF. Written as DNA, the CDR3 is TGTGCCAGCAGCTTTGGACATAACACCGGGGAGCTGTTTTTT.

CDR3 region: CASRGQGAMSGYTF. The DNA for the CDR3 is TGTGCCAGTAGGGGACAGGGGGCTATGAGTGGCTACACCTTC. This sequence joins TRBV19 and TRBJ1-2, with 12 bases aligning to TRBD1. Trimming at V came to 6 bases and at J to 7 bases, leaving 6 bases not matched to a gene. The CDR3 length is 14 residues. Germline loops: CDR1 LNHDA, CDR2 SQIVND (reference sequence).

V usage is TRBV21-1 and J usage is TRBJ1-5; the D call TRBD1 from the table was never checked on the DNA. TRBV21-1 is a known pseudogene. This CDR3 contains 13 residues. As DNA, the CDR3 is TGTGCCTCCTGGACAGGGGACAATCAGCCCCAGCATTTT. This encodes CASWTGDNQPQHF.

Concerning this clone itself: This may stem from a read error, because a much larger clone lies one nucleotide away. V usage is TRBV7-3 and J usage is TRBJ2-1; D uncertain. Germline CDR1 and CDR2: SGHTA and FQGTGA. This CDR3 spans 13 amino acids. Trimming shortened V by 1 base and J by 5 bases, and 6 bases separated the two germline ends. CDR3 amino acids: CASSLNVDNEQFF. DNA for the CDR3: TGTGCCAGCAGCTTAAACGTAGACAATGAGCAGTTCTTC.

In its sample, this clone was seen many times. Other DNA sequences within the sample encode an identical CDR3. The V gene is TRBV2, the J gene TRBJ2-7; 7 bases are a match to TRBD1. V lost 4 bases and J lost 6; bases outside the gene matches: 3. The CDR3 has 12 amino acids. Germline values: CDR1 SNHLY, CDR2 FYNNEI. The CDR3 protein is CASSAGGSEQYF. CDR3 DNA sequence: TGTGCCAGCAGTGCAGGGGGTAGCGAGCAGTACTTC.

The chain links TRBV11-2 to TRBJ1-2, with D possibly being TRBD1 (6 bases). V shed 5 bases and J shed 1 base, with 14 bases lying between them. This CDR3 has 15 residues. Germline lookup yields CDR1 SGHAT and CDR2 FQNNGV. The CDR3 reads CASSPRQELNYGYTF. DNA of the CDR3: TGTGCCAGCAGCCCAAGACAGGAACTTAACTATGGCTACACCTTC.